These 32 T cell receptor beta chains came from one sample sequenced in a study of blood T cell repertoires in COVID-19. Generated by immunoSEQ multiplex PCR, the TCRdb table keeps only in-frame clones and is missing some. The data contain about 210,000 clones, 82% of them singletons. The sample consisted of peripheral blood. The receptor source for this set is a woman aged 40 to 50 with acute or convalescent COVID-19.

This clone was detected a few times. The rearrangement uses TRBV5-1 and TRBJ2-3; 11 bases map to TRBD2. Germline CDR1 reads SGHRS; CDR2 reads YFSETQ. CDR3 length: 16 residues. J gave up 2 bases and V 6 bases, and 8 bases lay outside the gene matches. CDR3 nucleotide sequence: TGCGCCAGCAATCGTGGGACTAGCGGAACCACAGATACGCAGTATTTT. Protein: CASNRGTSGTTDTQYF.

The genes are TRBV11-2 and TRBJ2-7; D possibly corresponds to TRBD2 (5 bases). With 0 bases removed from V and 2 bases from J, the gap between germline ends came to 17 bases. The CDR3 is made up of 17 amino acids. CDR1 and CDR2 (germline): SGHAT, FQNNGV. Here the CDR3 reads CASSLEGSGDYPYEQYF. The CDR3 DNA reads as TGTGCCAGCAGCTTAGAAGGGTCCGGCGACTACCCCTACGAGCAGTACTTC.

The V gene is TRBV19, the J gene TRBJ2-2; 8 bases agree with TRBD1. Trimming removed 5 bases from V and 6 bases from J; junction bases left unmatched: 8. The CDR3 extends over 15 amino acids. The germline CDR1 and CDR2 sequences are LNHDA and SQIVND (reference sequence). The CDR3 DNA sequence: TGTGCCAGTAGTGTTGGACAGGGAGGCCCCGGGGAGCTGTTTTTT. Amino acids: CASSVGQGGPGELFF. Complete variable domain (other parts from reference TRBV19 and TRBJ2-2): DGGITQSPKYLFRKEGQNVTLSCEQNLNHDAMYWYRQDPGQGLRLIYYSQIVNDFQKGDIAEGYSVSREKKESFPLTVTSAQKNPTAFYLCASSVGQGGPGELFFGEGSRLTVL.

This rearrangement joins TRBV10-3 to TRBJ2-1, with a weak D call TRBD1 (7 bases). Germline V gives CDR1 ENHRY, CDR2 SYGVKD. The CDR3 contains 14 residues. Between the trimmed V and J ends, which lost 6 bases and 1 base, there was a span of 10 bases. For the CDR3, the DNA is TGTGCCATCAGCAGGGGGGATTCCTACAATGAGCAGTTCTTC. This gives the protein CAISRGDSYNEQFF.

The V and J genes are TRBV6-1 and TRBJ2-5, with 8 bases lining up with TRBD2. V lost 0 bases, J lost 9 bases, and 12 bases stayed unmatched. Germline V gives CDR1 MNHNS, CDR2 SASEGT. The CDR3 covers 16 residues. CDR3 amino acids: CASSEASTSAWGSQYF. In DNA, the CDR3 is TGTGCCAGCAGTGAAGCTTCGACTAGCGCTTGGGGGTCCCAGTACTTC.

This chain joins TRBV3-1 (or the pseudogene TRBV3-2) and TRBJ2-1; D ambiguous. In germline, CDR1 is LGHDT, CDR2 YNNKEL (reference sequence). Trimming pared 3 bases from V and 9 bases from J, leaving 9 bases between. The CDR3 consists of 12 residues. The CDR3 loop reads CASSHEFGEQFF. The CDR3 nucleotides are TGTGCCAGCAGCCATGAGTTTGGTGAGCAGTTCTTC.

This clone turned up a few times. The chain employs TRBV7-8 and TRBJ1-2, with TRBD1 matching over 9 bases. V dropped 5 bases and J dropped 4; count of bases not matched to a gene: 11. Germline V gives CDR1 SGHVS, CDR2 FQNEAQ. CDR3 size: 16 residues. CDR3 coding DNA: TGTGCCAGCAGCGAGGGGGGAACAGGGGGCATCTATGGCTACACCTTC. Protein sequence: CASSEGGTGGIYGYTF.

This clone was counted once. The identical CDR3 is also encoded by other nucleotide sequences in the sample. The chain carries TRBV18 and TRBJ2-5, with TRBD1 identical over 8 bases. CDR1 and CDR2 from the germline V gene are KGHSH and LQKENI. After removal of 4 bases from V and 4 bases from J, the junction contained 5 bases not matched to a gene. The CDR3 covers 14 residues. The CDR3 loop is CASSLDRGGETQYF. DNA for the CDR3: TGTGCCAGCTCACTTGACAGGGGTGGAGAGACCCAGTACTTC.

The genes are TRBV4-3 and TRBJ2-7; 9 bases map to TRBD1. This CDR3 has 15 residues. V was pared by 2 bases and J by 6 bases, with 8 bases of the junction left unmatched. CDR1 and CDR2 from the germline V gene are LGHNA and YSLEER. The CDR3 sequence is CASSQKGGQGAEQYF. CDR3 in DNA: TGCGCCAGCAGCCAAAAGGGGGGACAGGGTGCCGAGCAGTACTTC.

This clone came up once. This chain connects TRBV4-3 to TRBJ1-2; D uncertain. In germline, CDR1 is LGHNA, CDR2 YSLEER. Deletions cut 1 base from V and 0 bases from J, with 9 bases between. CDR3 length: 15 residues. The CDR3 protein is CASSQGGGTNYGYTF. For the CDR3, the DNA is TGCGCCAGCAGCCAAGGGGGAGGGACTAACTATGGCTACACCTTC.

The V and J genes are TRBV4-1 and TRBJ1-2; 8 positions match TRBD1. CDR1 is MGHRA and CDR2 is YSYEKL in the germline V gene. The CDR3 has 16 amino acids. V trimming: 6 bases; J trimming: 1 base; junction bases outside the gene matches: 10. The CDR3 region has the DNA TGCGCCAGCAGGAACCTCGGACAGGGCCTTAACTATGGCTACACCTTC. This gives the protein CASRNLGQGLNYGYTF.

This chain links TRBV2 with TRBJ1-5; 7 bases are a match to TRBD1. Germline values: CDR1 SNHLY, CDR2 FYNNEI. There are 15 residues in the CDR3. J was trimmed by 4 bases and V by 2 bases; bases with no gene match: 5. The CDR3 spells CASSERQGRNQPQHF. The DNA of the CDR3 is TGTGCCAGCAGTGAAAGACAGGGACGAAATCAGCCCCAGCATTTT.

This clone was seen a few times. The chain carries TRBV29-1 and TRBJ1-2; D uncertain. This CDR3 contains 11 residues. Germline-derived CDR1 and CDR2 are SQVTM and ANQGSEA. The V end was cut by 6 bases, the J end by 4 bases, with 9 bases between. Here the CDR3 DNA reads TGCAGCGTCTTCGACACCTATGGCTACACCTTC. The encoded protein is CSVFDTYGYTF.

The chain is built from TRBV7-3 and TRBJ2-1; 7 nucleotides line up with TRBD2. V was clipped by 4 bases and J by 13 bases; unmatched bases: 10. The CDR3 is 13 residues long. Per the germline V gene, CDR1 is SGHTA and CDR2 is FQGTGA. The DNA for the CDR3 is TGTGCCAGCAGCTCCCCTGAGCGGACTAGACAGTTCTTC. Translation: CASSSPERTRQFF.

The V call is TRBV7-8, the J call TRBJ2-7, with 7 bases identical to TRBD1. This CDR3 comprises 16 residues. V shed 1 base, J shed 2 bases, and the junction held 8 bases outside the gene matches. Germline V lookup: CDR1 SGHVS, CDR2 FQNEAQ. CDR3 residues: CASSLDGDRRAYEQYF. In DNA form, the CDR3 reads TGTGCCAGCAGCTTAGACGGGGACAGACGCGCCTACGAGCAGTACTTC.

This chain's CDR3 is CASGLDTGLGNTEAFF. Here the CDR3 DNA reads TGTGCTAGTGGTTTGGATACAGGGTTGGGGAACACTGAAGCTTTCTTT. The chain uses TRBV12-5 and TRBJ1-1, with TRBD1 as a possible D gene (6 bases). This CDR3 is 16 amino acids long. V lost 1 base to trimming and J lost 1 base, with 13 bases between them. From germline, CDR1 is LGHNT and CDR2 FRNRAP.

J is TRBJ2-7 and V is TRBV9; tentatively, D is TRBD2 (6 bases). The V end lost 2 bases, the J end lost 3 bases, and 9 bases lay between the germline ends. Germline lookup yields CDR1 SGDLS and CDR2 YYNGEE. There are 13 residues in the CDR3. CDR3 nucleotide sequence: TGTGCCAGCAGCGTTGCGGGAAACTACGAGCAGTACTTC. Translating gives CASSVAGNYEQYF.

The rearrangement joins TRBV7-2 to TRBJ2-1; 10 positions agree with TRBD2. After removal of 1 base from V and 3 bases from J, the junction contained 3 bases not matched to a gene. This CDR3 has 16 residues. Germline CDR1 SGHTA, CDR2 FQGNSA. CDR3 loop: CASSLDWTSGYNEQFF. The CDR3 DNA reads as TGTGCCAGCAGCTTAGACTGGACTAGCGGCTACAATGAGCAGTTCTTC.

Comments on this clone: The same CDR3 can be traced to other DNA sequences in this sample. J is TRBJ1-2 and V is TRBV19; perhaps TRBD1 as D (6 bases). V lost 3 bases, J lost 1 base, and 9 bases lay in between. This CDR3 is 14 amino acids long. Per the germline V gene, CDR1 is LNHDA and CDR2 is SQIVND (reference sequence). CDR3 nucleotide sequence: TGTGCCAGTAGTATCGGGGGGCTTAACTATGGCTACACCTTC. Translating gives CASSIGGLNYGYTF.

This rearrangement joins TRBV12-3 or TRBV12-4 to TRBJ2-7; maybe TRBD1 (5 bases). The V end was cut by 4 bases, the J end by 2 bases, with 9 bases between. The CDR3 covers 13 residues. CDR3 sequence: CASSSDSAYEQYF. The CDR3 DNA reads TGTGCCAGCAGTTCTGACAGCGCCTACGAGCAGTACTTC.

The CDR3 coding sequence is TGTGCCAGCAGCTCACCGTCGACGGGGGGGGCCTACGAGCAGTACTTC. Translating gives CASSSPSTGGAYEQYF. The chain couples TRBV4-2 to TRBJ2-7, with TRBD2 matching over 8 bases. This CDR3 is 16 amino acids long. Trimming at V came to 5 bases and at J to 2 bases, leaving 11 bases not matched to a gene. Germline lookup yields CDR1 LGHNA and CDR2 YNFKEQ.

The chain employs TRBV24-1 and TRBJ2-1, with TRBD2 matching over 8 bases. Germline CDR1 reads KGHDR; CDR2 reads SFDVKD. The trim removed 8 bases at V and 7 bases at J, leaving 6 bases unmatched. The length of the CDR3 is 13 residues. This CDR3 is CATKAGGRNEQFF. CDR3 nucleotide sequence: TGTGCCACCAAGGCGGGAGGTAGGAATGAGCAGTTCTTC.

This clone was seen more than once but under ten times. This chain joins TRBV6-1 and TRBJ1-2; D remains unclear. This CDR3 region has 13 residues. The germline V and J ends were trimmed by 2 bases and 4 bases, with 8 bases remaining between them. Germline loops: CDR1 MNHNS, CDR2 SASEGT. The chain's CDR3 is CASSETVVYGYTF. CDR3 nucleotide sequence: TGTGCCAGCAGTGAAACGGTAGTCTATGGCTACACCTTC.

This rearrangement joins TRBV18 to TRBJ1-4, with unresolved D. This CDR3 has 13 residues. Germline CDR1 and CDR2: KGHSH and LQKENI. The V end was cut by 6 bases, the J end by 4 bases, with 9 bases between. CDR3 sequence (DNA): TGTGCCAGCTCCAGTGCAATTAATGAAAAACTGTTTTTT. This translates into CASSSAINEKLFF.

This clone was picked up a small number of times. This rearrangement joins TRBV5-1 to TRBJ2-7; D gene unclear. The CDR3 spans 13 residues. Per germline, CDR1 SGHRS and CDR2 YFSETQ. The V end was cut by 1 base, the J end by 7 bases, with 12 bases between. The CDR3, as DNA: TGCGCCAGCAGCTTGCTGGCAGAATATGAGCAGTACTTC. This sequence encodes CASSLLAEYEQYF.

The chain couples TRBV27 to TRBJ1-2; D is ambiguous. The CDR3 runs 14 residues. The V gene lost 2 bases and the J gene lost 0 bases, with 7 bases spanning the gap. Germline loops: CDR1 MNHEY, CDR2 SMNVEV (reference sequence). The CDR3 loop is CASSLRGANYGYTF. The CDR3 nucleotides read TGTGCCAGCAGTTTACGGGGAGCTAACTATGGCTACACCTTC.

The V gene is TRBV24-1, the J gene TRBJ2-2; a possible D gene is TRBD2 (6 bases). Germline lookup yields CDR1 KGHDR and CDR2 SFDVKD. Trimming stripped 4 bases from V and 0 bases from J, with 11 bases between. The CDR3 is made up of 16 amino acids. In DNA form, the CDR3 reads TGTGCCACCAGTGAGGAAGCTAGCGCGAACACCGGGGAGCTGTTTTTT. Translation: CATSEEASANTGELFF.

The rearrangement uses TRBV24-1 and TRBJ2-1, with D perhaps TRBD1 (6 bases). This CDR3 contains 17 residues. The V end lost 7 bases, the J end lost 0 bases, and 18 bases lay between the germline ends. Germline V CDR1 and CDR2: KGHDR, SFDVKD. As DNA, the CDR3 is TGTGCCACCAGCAATTCCGAGGGACACAGCTCCTACAATGAGCAGTTCTTC. Amino acid sequence: CATSNSEGHSSYNEQFF.

This rearrangement joins TRBV9 to TRBJ1-2; TRBD1 might be the D (6 bases). V gave up 4 bases and J gave up 4 bases, with 20 bases separating them. The germline gives CDR1 SGDLS, CDR2 YYNGEE. This CDR3 contains 16 residues. The CDR3 region is CASSSRTASYSYGYTF. CDR3 coding DNA: TGTGCCAGCAGCTCCCGGACAGCTAGTTACTCCTATGGCTACACCTTC.

The rearrangement joins TRBV3-1 (or the pseudogene TRBV3-2) to TRBJ1-3; the D is unclear. V was clipped by 1 base and J by 5 bases, with 6 bases between them. The CDR3 extends over 13 amino acids. Germline V lookup: CDR1 LGHDT, CDR2 YNNKEL (reference sequence). This CDR3 reads CASSQVRRNTIYF. CDR3 in DNA: TGTGCCAGCAGCCAAGTCAGGAGAAACACCATATATTTT.

The chain combines TRBV5-1 with TRBJ2-3; the match to TRBD1 covers 7 bases. The CDR3 consists of 12 residues. V shed 8 bases, J shed 5 bases, and the junction held 5 bases outside the gene matches. The V gene's germline CDR1 is SGHRS and CDR2 YFSETQ. The CDR3 sequence: CASTGVGDTQYF. The CDR3 DNA reads TGCGCCAGTACAGGGGTGGGAGATACGCAGTATTTT.

V and J are TRBV27 and TRBJ1-1; D gene uncertain. The germline gives CDR1 MNHEY, CDR2 SMNVEV (reference sequence). The CDR3 is made up of 13 amino acids. The V end lost 3 bases, the J end lost 7 bases, and 12 bases lay between the germline ends. Here the CDR3 DNA reads TGTGCCAGCAGTTTCCTTGGGAGGATTGAAGCTTTCTTT. This encodes CASSFLGRIEAFF.